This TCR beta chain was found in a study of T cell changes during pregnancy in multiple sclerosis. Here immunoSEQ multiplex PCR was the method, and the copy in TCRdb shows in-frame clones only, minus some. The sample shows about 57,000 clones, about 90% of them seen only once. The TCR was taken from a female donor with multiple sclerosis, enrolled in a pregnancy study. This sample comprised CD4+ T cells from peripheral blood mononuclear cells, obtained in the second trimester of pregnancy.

The CDR3 loop is CSAQGGAQGETQYF. CDR3 DNA sequence: TGCAGCGCCCAAGGGGGGGCGCAGGGAGAGACCCAGTACTTC. The V gene is TRBV29-1, the J gene TRBJ2-5; D perhaps matches TRBD2 (7 bases). CDR3 size: 14 residues. Per the germline V gene, CDR1 is SQVTM and CDR2 is ANQGSEA. Trimming pared 7 bases from V and 4 bases from J, leaving 19 bases between.